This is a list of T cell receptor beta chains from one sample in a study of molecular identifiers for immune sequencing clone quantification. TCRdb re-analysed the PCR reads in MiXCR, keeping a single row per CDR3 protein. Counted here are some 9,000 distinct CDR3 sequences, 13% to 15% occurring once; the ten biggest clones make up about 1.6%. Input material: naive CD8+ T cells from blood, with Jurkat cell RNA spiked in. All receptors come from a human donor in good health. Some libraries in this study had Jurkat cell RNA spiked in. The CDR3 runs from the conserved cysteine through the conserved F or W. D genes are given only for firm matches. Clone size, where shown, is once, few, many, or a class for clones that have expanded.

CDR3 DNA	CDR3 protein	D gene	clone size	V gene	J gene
TGTGCCAGCAGCTTGGTTAGAAGTAGCCGCGGGACCCAGTACTTC	CASSLVRSSRGTQYF	NA	few	TRBV5-6	TRBJ2-5
TGTGCCTGGAGCCCGGCCGGGGGCGAGCAGTACTTC	CAWSPAGGEQYF	NA	medium-sized	TRBV30	TRBJ2-7
TGCAGCGCCACTTTCAAAGACAGGGAGTTTTATAATGGCTACACCTTC	CSATFKDREFYNGYTF	TRBD1	medium-sized	TRBV29-1	TRBJ1-2
TGTGCCAGCAGTGAGGTAGTGGTGAGGGCGAACTCGGCTAATCAGCCCCAGCATTTT	CASSEVVVRANSANQPQHF	NA	many	TRBV6-1	TRBJ1-5
TGTGCCAGCAGTTACTCCAGGGGTGAGGAGCAGTACTTC	CASSYSRGEEQYF	NA	medium-sized	TRBV6-5	TRBJ2-7
TGTGCCAGCAGCCTAATACAGGGCTACGAGCAGTACTTC	CASSLIQGYEQYF	NA	medium-sized	TRBV7-2	TRBJ2-7
TGCAGTGCTAGACGCCGGGACAGGAGCTCCTACGAGCAGTACTTC	CSARRRDRSSYEQYF	TRBD1	many	TRBV20-1	TRBJ2-7
TGTGCCAGCAGTCTGACTAGTATCCCCTACGAGCAGTACTTC	CASSLTSIPYEQYF	NA	medium-sized	TRBV7-9	TRBJ2-7
TGCAGTGCTAGAGAAGCGGGAGAAGAGACCCAGTACTTC	CSAREAGEETQYF	TRBD2	medium-sized	TRBV20-1	TRBJ2-5
TGTGCCAGCGTGGCTGGGAACACTGAAGCTTTCTTT	CASVAGNTEAFF	NA	many	TRBV6-6	TRBJ1-1
TGTGCCAGCAGCCCCGGTCGGGCAGGGCTCCTCTCACACGAGCAGTGCTTC	CASSPGRAGLLSHEQCF	NA	NA	TRBV11-2	TRBJ2-7
TGCAGTGCTAGGCGGACAGGGTACGAGCAGTACTTC	CSARRTGYEQYF	TRBD1	medium-sized	TRBV20-1	TRBJ2-7
TGTGCCAGTAGTATCTGGTCGGGGGCGAGCCTGGAGCAGTACTTC	CASSIWSGASLEQYF	NA	medium-sized	TRBV19	TRBJ2-7
TGTGCCACCAGCAGAAACCTCGGGACAGCGAGCACCGGGGAGCTGTTTTTT	CATSRNLGTASTGELFF	TRBD1	many	TRBV15	TRBJ2-2
TGCGCCAGCAGCGGGATGTCCTACAATGAGCAGTTCTTC	CASSGMSYNEQFF	NA	many	TRBV5-1	TRBJ2-1
TGCAGTGCTAGAGAAGGATTTGGCCAGCCCCAGCATTTT	CSAREGFGQPQHF	NA	many	TRBV20-1	TRBJ1-5
TGTGCCACCGAGGGGGGACTAGCGGGTAACCAAGAGACCCAGTACTTC	CATEGGLAGNQETQYF	TRBD2	few	TRBV10-3	TRBJ2-5
TGCAGTGTCCCAGGAGGCACTATCGGCTGGGGTGAAAAACTGTTTTTT	CSVPGGTIGWGEKLFF	NA	few	TRBV20-1	TRBJ1-4